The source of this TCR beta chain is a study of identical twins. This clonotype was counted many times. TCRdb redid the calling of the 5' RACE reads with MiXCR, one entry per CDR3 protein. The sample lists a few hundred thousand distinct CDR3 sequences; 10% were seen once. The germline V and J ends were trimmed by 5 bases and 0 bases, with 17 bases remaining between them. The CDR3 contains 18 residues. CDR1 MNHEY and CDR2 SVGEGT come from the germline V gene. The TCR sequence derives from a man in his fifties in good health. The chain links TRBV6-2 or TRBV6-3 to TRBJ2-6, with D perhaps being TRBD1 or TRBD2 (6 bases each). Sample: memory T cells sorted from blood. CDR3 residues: CASSPPVGGSSGANVLTF. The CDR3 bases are TGTGCCAGCAGTCCGCCGGTAGGGGGGAGCTCTGGGGCCAACGTCCTGACTTTC.